The 9 T cell receptor beta chains listed next were all sequenced from one sample in a study of blood T cell repertoires in COVID-19. Clones were read by immunoSEQ multiplex PCR, and TCRdb kept only the in-frame ones, dropping some. Here the sample spans roughly 18,000 clones, under 95% being singletons. Input material: peripheral blood. The receptors were gathered from a human donor in a cohort sampled during active COVID-19.

The chain couples TRBV9 to TRBJ2-3, with TRBD2 matching 9 bases. This CDR3 comprises 14 residues. The germline CDR1 and CDR2 sequences are SGDLS and YYNGEE. V shed 3 bases and J 6 bases; nucleotides not matched to a gene: 5. CDR3 protein: CASSGGGRGDTQYF. The CDR3 DNA is TGTGCCAGCAGCGGGGGCGGGAGGGGTGATACGCAGTATTTT.

The CDR3 nucleotides are TGTGCCAGCAGTTTAGCGGGAGGAGTGGAGACCCAGTACTTC. Protein: CASSLAGGVETQYF. This rearrangement joins TRBV6-2 or TRBV6-3 to TRBJ2-5; 10 bases agree with TRBD2. In germline, CDR1 is MNHEY, CDR2 SVGEGT. The ends lost 4 bases at V and 5 bases at J; junction bases unmatched: 4. The CDR3 totals 14 residues.

CDR3 amino acids: CASSFSGTGSRYTF. The DNA for the CDR3 is TGTGCCAGCAGTTTTTCCGGGACAGGGTCGCGTTACACCTTC. V and J are TRBV28 and TRBJ1-2; 9 nucleotides align to TRBD1. There are 14 residues in the CDR3. Germline V gene lookup returns CDR1 MDHEN and CDR2 SYDVKM. The V and J ends lost 3 bases and 11 bases, in that order; junction bases with no gene match: 10.

This chain connects TRBV7-6 to TRBJ1-1, with 10 bases aligning to TRBD1. Trimming took 7 bases from V and 5 from J; bases not matched to a gene: 7. This CDR3 is 14 amino acids long. Germline values: CDR1 SGHVS, CDR2 FNYEAQ. In DNA form, the CDR3 reads TGTGCCAGCATCAAGGGACAGGGGATTACTGAAGCTTTCTTT. This codes for CASIKGQGITEAFF.

The chain is built from TRBV7-9 and TRBJ2-3; the match to TRBD2 covers 8 bases. Looked up from germline, CDR1 is SEHNR and CDR2 is FQNEAQ (reference sequence). The CDR3 length is 15 residues. The ends lost 5 bases at V and 8 bases at J; junction bases unmatched: 12. CDR3 DNA: TGTGCCAGCAGCCTGATCGGGAGGGCCTATGTTACGCAGTATTTT. It encodes CASSLIGRAYVTQYF.

This clone was observed a single time. The genes are TRBV7-3 and TRBJ2-1; TRBD2 agrees at 7 bases. CDR3 size: 18 residues. V dropped 4 bases and J dropped 5; count of bases not matched to a gene: 17. Germline V lookup: CDR1 SGHTA, CDR2 FQGTGA. The CDR3 region has the DNA TGTGCCAGCAGCTCCTGGACTAGACGCGAGAATATAAACAATGAGCAGTTCTTC. This translates into CASSSWTRRENINNEQFF.

In the case of this clone: The germline gene is not matched at one end of the junction; a read error may be the cause. The chain is built from TRBV3-1 (or the pseudogene TRBV3-2) and TRBJ2-1; 11 nucleotides match TRBD1. Germline CDR1 reads LGHDT; CDR2 reads YNNKEL (reference sequence). This CDR3 comprises 16 residues. The CDR3 DNA reads TGTGCCAGCAGCCAAGAGGGGACAGGGGGGAACAACGAGCAGTTCTTC. Residues: CASSQEGTGGNNEQFF.

CDR3 DNA sequence: TGTGCCAGCAGTGAATCCGCTCTAGCGCCCGAGCAGTACTTC. Its translation is CASSESALAPEQYF. This chain links TRBV25-1 with TRBJ2-7; D is possibly TRBD2 (6 bases). V shed 1 base and J shed 6 bases, with 13 bases lying between them. CDR1 MGHDK and CDR2 SYGVNS come from the germline V gene. CDR3 size: 14 residues.

This clone occurred once. The rearrangement links TRBV2 to TRBJ2-5; D possibly corresponds to TRBD2 (5 bases). Looked up from germline, CDR1 is SNHLY and CDR2 is FYNNEI. CDR3 length equals 12 residues. Trimming removed 6 bases from V and 7 bases from J, with 12 bases in between. CDR3 DNA: TGTGCCAGCAGGCAGGCGGGTGGGACCCAGTACTTC. Encoded protein: CASRQAGGTQYF.